This T cell receptor beta chain derives from a study of healthy donors' naive CD4 and CD8 T cells. Broader study findings: Possible naive T cell homeostatic proliferation bias remained unaddressed.

Germline V CDR1 and CDR2: SQVTM, ANQGSEA. The length of the CDR3 is 12 residues. The V end lost 8 bases, the J end lost 2 bases, and 12 bases lay between the germline ends. This clonotype has more than one count but fewer than ten. The antigen is not known. Each TCR library used around 540 ng of total RNA and a linear amplification protocol. TCRdb independently ran MiXCR on the reads; one entry per CDR3 protein. Seen here are about 180,000 distinct CDR3 sequences, about 76% observed once, and the top ten hold 2% to 2.5%. The TCR comes from a pool of human donors in good health; the sample pools cells from several healthy donors. This chain links TRBV29-1 with TRBJ1-2; a weak D match, TRBD1 (5 bases). The sequenced material came from naive CD4+ and CD8+ T cells sorted from blood, pooled from several donors. CDR3 amino acids: CSSGTGNYGYTF. In DNA form, the CDR3 reads TGCAGCTCGGGGACCGGAAACTATGGCTACACCTTC.